These 12 T cell receptor beta chains share one sample of origin, sequenced in a study of blood T cells in healthy people across ages (dated by TCRdb to 2015 to 2017). Library preparation used 5' RACE. Sequencing used an Illumina HiSeq 2500. A second PCR of roughly 7 to 12 cycles was performed with a sample-barcoded 5' primer and a J-beta primer mix. TCRdb reanalyzed the raw reads on its own, using fastp at Q25 for trimming and MiXCR for clone calling, and kept in-frame beta chains. For every CDR3 protein sequence, its rows merge into one entry that carries the most common genes and DNA. Within this sample are approximately 810,000 distinct CDR3 sequences, with about 36% of them counted one time only. The ten largest clones represent over 10% of the sample. Sequenced: blood. Receptors were obtained from a man aged 18 to 29 in good health.

The chain carries TRBV5-1 and TRBJ1-1; D is undetermined. The V end was cut by 4 bases, the J end by 1 base, with 17 bases between. Germline-derived CDR1 and CDR2 are SGHRS and YFSETQ. This CDR3 comprises 16 residues. The CDR3 spells CASSTWTAGENTEAFF. CDR3 bases: TGCGCCAGCAGCACATGGACGGCCGGAGAGAACACTGAAGCTTTCTTT.

This clonotype was picked up a small number of times. The genes are TRBV4-3 and TRBJ1-4; TRBD1 aligns across 7 bases. Trimming at V came to 1 base and at J to 0 bases, leaving 5 bases not matched to a gene. The CDR3 covers 17 residues. Per germline, CDR1 LGHNA and CDR2 YSLEER. The DNA for the CDR3 is TGCGCCAGCAGCCAAGGAAGACAGGGTGCAACTAATGAAAAACTGTTTTTT. Its protein product is CASSQGRQGATNEKLFF.

CDR3 in amino acids: CSAGAPGPGDEKLFF. CDR3 in DNA: TGCAGTGCTGGAGCTCCGGGACCCGGGGATGAAAAACTGTTTTTT. This chain links TRBV20-1 with TRBJ1-4; D is perhaps TRBD1 (5 bases). The CDR3 contains 15 residues. CDR1 is DFQATT and CDR2 is SNEGSKA in the germline V gene (reference sequence). V lost 5 bases and J 6 bases, leaving 19 bases between the germline ends.

The chain employs TRBV6-6 and TRBJ2-5; TRBD2 might be the D (7 bases). V was pared by 0 bases and J by 11 bases, with 25 bases between. This CDR3 has 17 residues. Germline values: CDR1 MNHNY, CDR2 SVGAGI (reference sequence). The CDR3 DNA reads as TGTGCCAGCAGTTACTCGAGTAGGAGGGGGGGTGAGGATGAGCAGTACTTC. Residues: CASSYSSRRGGEDEQYF.

In its sample, this clonotype was seen many times. V and J are TRBV12-3 or TRBV12-4 and TRBJ1-2, with 9 bases fitting TRBD1. The CDR3 extends over 13 amino acids. The V and J ends lost 6 bases and 6 bases, in that order; junction bases with no gene match: 5. As DNA, the CDR3 is TGTGCCAGCAGGACTGGGACAGGGAATGGCTACACCTTC. Its protein product is CASRTGTGNGYTF.

This chain uses TRBV10-3 with TRBJ1-5; no clear D. The V and J ends lost 2 bases and 5 bases respectively, with 10 bases between them. Germline V gene lookup returns CDR1 ENHRY and CDR2 SYGVKD. The CDR3 contains 14 residues. CDR3 in DNA: TGTGCCATCAGTGAGGAGACCAACGATCAGCCCCAGCATTTT. It yields the protein CAISEETNDQPQHF.

Regarding this clonotype: This could be a read error, since a much larger clone is one nucleotide away. The V and J genes are TRBV14 and TRBJ2-1; tentatively, D is TRBD2 (6 bases). CDR3 size: 14 residues. Germline V gives CDR1 SGHDN, CDR2 FVKESK. The CDR3 nucleotides read TGTACCAGCAGCCCCCCGGGACTTTACAATGAGCAGTTCTTC. It is translated as CTSSPPGLYNEQFF.

This chain links TRBV6-5 with TRBJ1-4; D is perhaps TRBD1 (6 bases). This CDR3 contains 12 residues. V was shortened by 8 bases and J by 5 bases, with 9 bases between the two germline ends. Germline CDR1 MNHEY, CDR2 SVGAGI. CDR3: CASGQTNEKLFF. The DNA of the CDR3 is TGTGCCAGCGGACAGACGAATGAAAAACTGTTTTTT.

There are a few counts of this clonotype. The chain employs TRBV7-9 and TRBJ2-1; no firm D call. V lost 4 bases, J lost 6 bases, and 7 bases lay in between. This CDR3 comprises 12 residues. Germline assignment: CDR1 SEHNR and CDR2 FQNEAQ (reference sequence). The CDR3 DNA reads TGTGCCAGCAGCTATGTTAGCAATGAGCAGTTCTTC. This sequence encodes CASSYVSNEQFF.

The chain couples TRBV7-2 to TRBJ2-1; D may be TRBD1 or TRBD2 (6 bases each). CDR1 and CDR2 from the germline V gene are SGHTA and FQGNSA. V gave up 5 bases and J gave up 14 bases, with 16 bases separating them. The CDR3 is 12 amino acids. The CDR3 bases are TGTGCCAGCAGCGTGGACGGGGGCGGAGAGTTCTTC. Protein: CASSVDGGGEFF.

The rearrangement links TRBV6-1 to TRBJ2-1; D call uncertain. CDR1 is MNHNS and CDR2 is SASEGT in the germline V gene. Between the trimmed V and J ends, which lost 3 bases and 7 bases, there was a span of 22 bases. The CDR3 length is 17 residues. CDR3 region: CASSDWHLNLSQNEQFF. DNA for the CDR3: TGTGCCAGCAGTGATTGGCACTTGAACCTCTCCCAAAATGAGCAGTTCTTC.

V gene TRBV9 combines with J gene TRBJ2-5; the D gene is possibly TRBD2 (5 bases). The CDR3 sequence is 14 residues long. The V and J ends lost 0 bases and 4 bases respectively, with 10 bases between them. In germline, CDR1 is SGDLS, CDR2 YYNGEE. CDR3 protein: CASSVGPGSETQYF. DNA for the CDR3: TGTGCCAGCAGCGTAGGACCGGGATCAGAGACCCAGTACTTC.